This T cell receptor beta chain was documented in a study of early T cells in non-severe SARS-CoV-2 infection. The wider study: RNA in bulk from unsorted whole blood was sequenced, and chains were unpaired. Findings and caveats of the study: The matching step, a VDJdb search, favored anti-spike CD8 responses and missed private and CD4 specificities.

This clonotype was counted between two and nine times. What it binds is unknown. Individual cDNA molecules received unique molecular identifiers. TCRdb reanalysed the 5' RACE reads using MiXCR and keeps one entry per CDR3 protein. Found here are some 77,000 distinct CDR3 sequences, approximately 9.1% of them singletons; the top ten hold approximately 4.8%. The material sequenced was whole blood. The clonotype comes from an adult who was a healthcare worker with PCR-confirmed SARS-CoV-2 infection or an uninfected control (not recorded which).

CDR3 bases: TGTGCCTCCGGTGGTTACAATGAGCAGTTCTTC. This codes for CASGGYNEQFF. The chain combines TRBV30 with TRBJ2-1; D gene unclear. The CDR3 is made up of 11 amino acids. Germline V gene lookup returns CDR1 GTSNPN and CDR2 SVGIG (reference sequence). V lost 7 bases to trimming and J lost 4 bases, with 8 bases between them. The whole variable domain, remainder taken from reference TRBV30 and TRBJ2-1, is SQTIHQWPATLVQPVGSPLSLECTVEGTSNPNLYWYRQAAGRGLQLLFYSVGIGQISSEVPQNLSASRPQDRQFILSSKKLLLSDSGFYLCASGGYNEQFFGPGTRLTVL.